The present T cell receptor beta chain was sequenced within a study of identical twins. Overall study findings and caveats: A partial confounding effect on zero-insertion analyses could come from invariant MAIT and iNKT cells. Twins shared out-of-frame alpha sequences with excess low generation probability.

Note on this clonotype: The antigen is undetermined.

TCRdb processed the 5' RACE reads anew with MiXCR; each CDR3 protein has one entry. This sample carries some 1,700,000 distinct CDR3 sequences, around 29% of them seen once, and the ten largest clones take approximately 0.25%. Deletions cut 3 bases from V and 3 bases from J, with 17 bases between. CDR3 length equals 15 residues. CDR1 is DFQATT, CDR2 SNEGSKA, per germline (reference sequence). Sequencing was performed on cord blood. The receptor comes from a newborn girl in good health. The rearrangement links TRBV20-1 to TRBJ1-2; D gene uncertain. DNA for the CDR3: TGCAGTGCTAGGCCTTTTGGGAGGGCGGACTATGGCTACACCTTC. Translated: CSARPFGRADYGYTF.